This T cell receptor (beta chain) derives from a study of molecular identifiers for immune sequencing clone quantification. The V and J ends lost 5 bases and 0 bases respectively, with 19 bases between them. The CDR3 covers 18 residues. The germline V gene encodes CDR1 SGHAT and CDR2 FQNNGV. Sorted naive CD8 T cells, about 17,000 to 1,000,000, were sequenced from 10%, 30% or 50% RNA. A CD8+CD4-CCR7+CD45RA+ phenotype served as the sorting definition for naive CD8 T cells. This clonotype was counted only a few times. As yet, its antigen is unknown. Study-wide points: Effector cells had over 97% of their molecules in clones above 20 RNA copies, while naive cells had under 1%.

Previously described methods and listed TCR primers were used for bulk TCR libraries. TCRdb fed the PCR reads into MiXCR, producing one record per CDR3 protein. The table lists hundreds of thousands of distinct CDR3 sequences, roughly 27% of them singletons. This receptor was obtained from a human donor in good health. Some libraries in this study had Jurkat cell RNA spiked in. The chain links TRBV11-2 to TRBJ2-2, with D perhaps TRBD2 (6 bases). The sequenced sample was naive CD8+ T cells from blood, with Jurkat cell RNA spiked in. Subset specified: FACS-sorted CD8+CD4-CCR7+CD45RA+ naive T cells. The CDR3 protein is CASSPRTGEHANTGELFF. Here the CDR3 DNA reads TGTGCCAGCAGCCCCCGGACGGGAGAACACGCGAACACCGGGGAGCTGTTTTTT.